This TCR beta chain was captured by sequencing in a study of vaccination and CD4 T cells after COVID-19. Study-wide points: The appearance of a median about 86% of reactive clones in convalescent patients occurred only post-vaccination.

Of note for this clonotype: The antigen is not known. The junction departs from the called germline gene at one end, perhaps through a read error.

The CDR3 has 18 residues. Germline-derived CDR1 and CDR2 are MDHEN and SYDVKM. An Oncomine TCR Beta short-read assay was used to sequence the DNA from cultured CD4+ T cells. TCRdb reprocessed the PCR reads via MiXCR and lists one record per CDR3 protein. The repertoire holds 15,000 to 20,000 distinct CDR3 sequences, with about 55% as singletons. This sample's treatment: approximately nine-day PBMC culture with coronavirus spike peptide pools or control peptides (ViraFEST assay). The TCR sequence derives from a human donor who had recovered from COVID-19. V gene TRBV28 combines with J gene TRBJ2-2; 10 nucleotides match TRBD2. Sequenced sample: CD4+ T cells from blood, cultured in vitro. In nucleotides, the CDR3 is TGTGCCAGCAGGCCACCCCCTCCGGGACTAGCGAAGACCGGGGAGCTGTTTTTT. Encoded protein: CASRPPPPGLAKTGELFF.